This TCR beta chain is drawn from a study of T cell changes during pregnancy in multiple sclerosis. There are 15 residues in the CDR3. CDR1 is KGHSH, CDR2 LQKENI, per germline. V lost 3 bases and J lost 6; bases outside the gene matches: 5. The data were produced by immunoSEQ multiplex PCR, yet TCRdb's version contains in-frame clones alone and is incomplete. The table includes about 98,000 clones, around 92% detected once. This clonotype was obtained from a female donor in good health, enrolled as a control in a pregnancy study. Material: peripheral blood, obtained after pregnancy. The V and J genes are TRBV18 and TRBJ2-2, with TRBD1 matching 9 bases. The CDR3 here is CASSPGQGRAGELFF. The DNA for the CDR3 is TGTGCCAGCTCACCGGGACAGGGTCGGGCCGGGGAGCTGTTTTTT. The full variable domain, with the rest looked up from reference TRBV18 and TRBJ2-2, is NAGVMQNPRHLVRRRGQEARLRCSPMKGHSHVYWYRQLPEEGLKFMVYLQKENIIDESGMPKERFSAEFPKEGPSILRIQQVVRGDSAAYFCASSPGQGRAGELFFGEGSRLTVL.